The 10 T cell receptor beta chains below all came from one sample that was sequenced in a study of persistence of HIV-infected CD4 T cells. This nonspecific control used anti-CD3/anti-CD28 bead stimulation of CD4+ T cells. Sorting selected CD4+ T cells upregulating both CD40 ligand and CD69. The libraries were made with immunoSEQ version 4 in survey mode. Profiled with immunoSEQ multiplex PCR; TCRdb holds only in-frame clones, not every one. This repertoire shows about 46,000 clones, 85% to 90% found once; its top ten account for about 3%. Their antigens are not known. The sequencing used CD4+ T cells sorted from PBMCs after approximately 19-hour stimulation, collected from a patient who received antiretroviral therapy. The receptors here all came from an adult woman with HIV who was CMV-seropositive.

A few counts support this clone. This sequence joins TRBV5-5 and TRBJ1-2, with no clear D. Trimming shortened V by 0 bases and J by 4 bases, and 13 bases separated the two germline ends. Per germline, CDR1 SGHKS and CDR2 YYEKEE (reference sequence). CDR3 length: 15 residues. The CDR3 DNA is TGTGCCAGCAGCTTGGATGTACGGATCTCCTATGGCTACACCTTC. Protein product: CASSLDVRISYGYTF.

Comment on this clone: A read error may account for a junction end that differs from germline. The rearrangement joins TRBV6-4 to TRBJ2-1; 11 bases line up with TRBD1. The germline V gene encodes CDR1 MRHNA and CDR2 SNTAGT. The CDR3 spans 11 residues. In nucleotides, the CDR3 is TGTGCCAGCCGAGGACAGGGGGCCGAGATCTTC. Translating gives CASRGQGAEIF.

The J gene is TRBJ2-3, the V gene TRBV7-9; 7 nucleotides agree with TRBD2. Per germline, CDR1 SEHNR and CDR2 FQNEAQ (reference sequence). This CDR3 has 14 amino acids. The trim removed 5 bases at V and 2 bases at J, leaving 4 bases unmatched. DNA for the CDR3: TGTGCCAGCAGCCGGGGGGACTACACAGATACGCAGTATTTT. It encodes CASSRGDYTDTQYF.

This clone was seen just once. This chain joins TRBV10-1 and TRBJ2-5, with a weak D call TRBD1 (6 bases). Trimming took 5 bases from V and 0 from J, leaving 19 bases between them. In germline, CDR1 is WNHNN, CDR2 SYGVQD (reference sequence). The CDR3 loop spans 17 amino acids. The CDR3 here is CASSPSSRQDYQETQYF. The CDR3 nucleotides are TGCGCCAGCAGTCCGTCAAGCAGACAGGACTACCAAGAGACCCAGTACTTC.

The CDR3 here is CASSPPVGAPSYNEQFF. As DNA, the CDR3 is TGTGCCAGCTCACCACCGGTGGGTGCCCCATCCTACAATGAGCAGTTCTTC. The chain links TRBV18 to TRBJ2-1, with D unresolved. The CDR3 sequence is 17 residues long. The ends were cut back, 0 bases at V and 1 base at J, with 13 bases in the middle. The germline gives CDR1 KGHSH, CDR2 LQKENI.

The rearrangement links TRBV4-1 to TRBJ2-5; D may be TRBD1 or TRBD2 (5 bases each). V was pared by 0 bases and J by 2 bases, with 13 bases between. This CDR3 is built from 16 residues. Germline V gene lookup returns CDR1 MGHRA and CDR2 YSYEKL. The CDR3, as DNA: TGCGCCAGCAGCCAAGAGGGGGTGTCCCAACAAGAGACCCAGTACTTC. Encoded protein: CASSQEGVSQQETQYF.

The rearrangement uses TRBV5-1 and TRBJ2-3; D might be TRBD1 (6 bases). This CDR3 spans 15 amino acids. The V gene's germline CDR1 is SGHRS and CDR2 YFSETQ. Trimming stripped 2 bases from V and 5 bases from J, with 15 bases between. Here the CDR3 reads CASSFSGGWEDTQYF. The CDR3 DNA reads TGCGCCAGCAGCTTCAGTGGGGGCTGGGAAGATACGCAGTATTTT.

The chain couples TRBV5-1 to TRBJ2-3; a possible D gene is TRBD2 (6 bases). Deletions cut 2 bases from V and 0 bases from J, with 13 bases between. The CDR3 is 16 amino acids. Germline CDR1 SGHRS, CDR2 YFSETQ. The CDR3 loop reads CASSFVKGTSTDTQYF. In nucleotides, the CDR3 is TGCGCCAGCAGCTTTGTCAAGGGGACTAGCACAGATACGCAGTATTTT.

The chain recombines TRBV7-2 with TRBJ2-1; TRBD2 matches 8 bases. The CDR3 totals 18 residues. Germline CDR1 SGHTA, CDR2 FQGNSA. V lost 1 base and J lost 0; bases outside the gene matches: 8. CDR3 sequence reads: CASSLGPGGLSSYNEQFF. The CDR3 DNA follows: TGTGCCAGCAGCTTAGGGCCGGGGGGGCTTAGCTCCTACAATGAGCAGTTCTTC.

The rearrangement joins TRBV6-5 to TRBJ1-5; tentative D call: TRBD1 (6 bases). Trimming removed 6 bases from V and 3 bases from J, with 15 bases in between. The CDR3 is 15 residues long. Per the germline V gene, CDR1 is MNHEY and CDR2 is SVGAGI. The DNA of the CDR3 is TGTGCCAGCAGCGTGAGGGGGGGAAACAATCAGCCCCAGCATTTT. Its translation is CASSVRGGNNQPQHF.